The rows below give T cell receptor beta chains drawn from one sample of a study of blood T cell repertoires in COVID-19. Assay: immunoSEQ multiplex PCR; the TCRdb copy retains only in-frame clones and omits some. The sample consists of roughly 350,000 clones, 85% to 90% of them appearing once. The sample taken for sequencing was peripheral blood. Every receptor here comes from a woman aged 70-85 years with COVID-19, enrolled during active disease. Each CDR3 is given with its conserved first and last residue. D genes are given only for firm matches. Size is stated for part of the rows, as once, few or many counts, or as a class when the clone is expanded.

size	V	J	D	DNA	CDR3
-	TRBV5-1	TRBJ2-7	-	TGCGCCAGCAGCTTGGCCGTAGTTGAATACGAGCAGTACTTC	CASSLAVVEYEQYF
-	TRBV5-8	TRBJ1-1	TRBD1	TGTGCCAGCCCCAACCGGGACAGAATGAACACTGAAGCTTTCTTT	CASPNRDRMNTEAFF
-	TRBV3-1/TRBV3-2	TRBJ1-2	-	TGTGCCAGCAGCCAAGATCTTGGCAGGGGAGATGGCTACACCTTC	CASSQDLGRGDGYTF
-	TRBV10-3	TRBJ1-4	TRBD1	TGTGCCATCGGGGCCGGGACAGAGGAAAAACTGTTTTTT	CAIGAGTEEKLFF
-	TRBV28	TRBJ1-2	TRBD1	TGTGCCAGCAGGCAGGGGGCGCTTGGCTACACCTTC	CASRQGALGYTF
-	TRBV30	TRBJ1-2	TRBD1	TGTGCCTGGAGTAGACTGAAGGGGGCCGCTGAGGGCTACACCTTC	CAWSRLKGAAEGYTF
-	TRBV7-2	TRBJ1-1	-	TGTGCCAGCAGCTTTAAGCGTGACACTGAAGCTTTCTTT	CASSFKRDTEAFF
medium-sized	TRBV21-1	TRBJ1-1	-	TGTGCCAGCAGCAAGCGGGCGGGGATTGAAGCTTTCTTT	CASSKRAGIEAFF
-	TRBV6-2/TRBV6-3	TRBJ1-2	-	TGTGCCAGCAGTTACACGGGAGGCTATGGCTACACCTTC	CASSYTGGYGYTF
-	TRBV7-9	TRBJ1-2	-	TGTGCCAGCAGCTCAGGGTTGTTTGACTATGGCTACACCTTC	CASSSGLFDYGYTF
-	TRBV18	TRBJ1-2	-	TGTGCCAGCTCACCCCAACAGGGTGTCTATGGCTACACCTTC	CASSPQQGVYGYTF
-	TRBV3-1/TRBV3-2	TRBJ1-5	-	TGTGCCAGCAGCCAAGATGCAGGGGTCGGCAGTTGGCCCCAGCATTTT	CASSQDAGVGSWPQHF
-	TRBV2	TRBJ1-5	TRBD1	TGTGCCACCTCGCAGGGGGGTCAGCCCCAGCATTTT	CATSQGGQPQHF
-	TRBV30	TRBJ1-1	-	TGTGCCTGGAGCGAGGCGCGGACTGAAGCTTTCTTT	CAWSEARTEAFF
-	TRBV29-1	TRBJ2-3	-	TGCAGCGTTGGGACAGATAGCACAGATACGCAGTATTTT	CSVGTDSTDTQYF
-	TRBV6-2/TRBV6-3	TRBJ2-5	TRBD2	TGTGCCAGCAGTTTACTAGCGGCGCTCCAAGAGACCCAGTACTTC	CASSLLAALQETQYF
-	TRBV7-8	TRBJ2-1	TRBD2	TGTGCCAGCAGCCATAGGGGCGGAGTAGCGGGGGGGTCTTTCTCCTACAATGAGCAGTTCTTC	CASSHRGGVAGGSFSYNEQFF
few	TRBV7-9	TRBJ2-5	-	TGTGCCAGCGGGGGGGCCATAGAGACCCAGTACTTC	CASGGAIETQYF
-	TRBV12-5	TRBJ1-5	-	TGTGCTAGTGGACGACCCGGGACTACCGGGCAGCCCCAGCATTTT	CASGRPGTTGQPQHF
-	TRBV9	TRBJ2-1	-	TGTGCCAGCAGCGACCAGGGGTTCGGTTACCAGTTCTTC	CASSDQGFGYQFF
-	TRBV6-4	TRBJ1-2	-	TGTGCCAGCAACAGCTATGGCTACACCTTC	CASNSYGYTF
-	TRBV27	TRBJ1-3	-	TGTGCCAGCAGTTTATACGGTTCTGGAAACACCATATATTTT	CASSLYGSGNTIYF
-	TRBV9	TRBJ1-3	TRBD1	TGTGCCAGCAGCGCCTCCGGGACAGGGGCTGGAAACACCATATATTTT	CASSASGTGAGNTIYF
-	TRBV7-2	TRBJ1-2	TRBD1	TGTGCCAGCAGCCCCGGACAGGGGAACTATGGCTACACCTTC	CASSPGQGNYGYTF
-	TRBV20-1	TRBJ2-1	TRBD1	TGCAGTGCTAGAGACAGACAGGGTTGGGTCTTC	CSARDRQGWVF
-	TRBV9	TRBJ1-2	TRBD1	TGTGCCAGCAGCCCCTCTCTGGGACAGGGGACTTACTATGGCTACACCTTC	CASSPSLGQGTYYGYTF
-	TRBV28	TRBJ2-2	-	TGTGCCAGCAGTTTACGGCGGCGGCGACAGAGCATTTTCACCGGGGAGCTGTTTTTT	CASSLRRRRQSIFTGELFF
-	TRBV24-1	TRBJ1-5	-	TGTGCCACCGCGCAGGGACAAAGCAATCAGCCCCAGCATTTT	CATAQGQSNQPQHF
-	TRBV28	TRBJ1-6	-	TGTGCCAGCAGTGCTACCTTGAGCTCCTATAATTCACCCCTCCACTTT	CASSATLSSYNSPLHF
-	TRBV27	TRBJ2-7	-	TGTGCCAGCAGTTTATCCAGGTACTACGAGCAGTACTTC	CASSLSRYYEQYF
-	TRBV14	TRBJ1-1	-	TGTGCCAGCAGCCAATCGGGGAACACTGAAGCTTTCTTT	CASSQSGNTEAFF
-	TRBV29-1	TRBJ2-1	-	TGCAGCGTTGAAGGGCATATGGCGGGGGCCCGACCAGGTGAGCAGTTCTTC	CSVEGHMAGARPGEQFF
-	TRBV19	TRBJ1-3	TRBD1	TGTGCCAGTAGCCCACAGGGGTCTGGAAACACCATATATTTT	CASSPQGSGNTIYF
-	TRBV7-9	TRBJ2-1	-	TGTGCCAGCAGCTTGGCGGGGACTCACAATGAGCAGTTCTTC	CASSLAGTHNEQFF
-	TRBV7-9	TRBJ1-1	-	TGTGCCAGCAGCTTAGTCGAGGGGAGGGGGACTGAAGCTTTCTTT	CASSLVEGRGTEAFF
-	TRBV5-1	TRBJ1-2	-	TGCGCCAGCAGCTTGGACAGGGAGAGTACTGGCTACACCTTC	CASSLDRESTGYTF